This is a list of T cell receptor beta chains from one sample in a study of patients and donors after allogeneic stem cell transplantation. Each CDR3 protein gets one entry after TCRdb re-called the RT-PCR reads with MiXCR. Here the sample spans over 150,000 distinct CDR3 sequences, about 30% being singletons. The sequenced material came from blood, either unsorted or a sorted T cell fraction (not recorded which). These receptors were collected from a human donor who was either an allogeneic HSCT recipient or a stem cell or donor lymphocyte infusion donor (not recorded which). It is not recorded whose cells these are; they may come from a transplant donor. CDR3s include the opening cysteine and the closing phenylalanine or tryptophan. Fields, in order: clone size, D gene, V gene, J gene, CDR3 protein, CDR3 DNA. A D gene is named only where the DNA matches it firmly. Clone size is stated in some rows and not others, as once, few, many or a class when expanded.

NA,TRBD2,TRBV4-2,TRBJ2-7,CASSQDSTSGSSHLSYEQYF,TGTGCCAGCAGCCAAGATTCCACTAGCGGGAGTTCCCACCTCTCCTACGAGCAGTACTTC
NA,TRBD2,TRBV20-1,TRBJ2-1,CSARHSGRAGQFF,TGCAGTGCTAGACATAGCGGGAGGGCCGGGCAGTTCTTC
NA,TRBD1,TRBV9,TRBJ1-2,CASSVGPTGGVYGYTF,TGTGCCAGCAGCGTAGGCCCGACAGGGGGCGTCTATGGCTACACCTTC
NA,TRBD2,TRBV20-1,TRBJ2-7,CSARGSPGRSSYEQYF,TGCAGTGCTAGGGGGTCCCCCGGGAGGTCCTCCTACGAGCAGTACTTC
few,NA,TRBV5-8,TRBJ1-1,CASSLRTVNTEAFF,TGTGCCAGCAGCCTCCGGACAGTGAACACTGAAGCTTTCTTT
NA,NA,TRBV4-3,TRBJ2-4,CASSQDRRGALPLAKNIQYF,TGCGCCAGCAGCCAAGATCGCCGGGGAGCACTACCGTTAGCCAAAAACATTCAGTACTTC
NA,NA,TRBV5-1,TRBJ1-1,CASSFGTFTEAFF,TGCGCCAGCAGCTTCGGGACGTTCACTGAAGCTTTCTTT
NA,NA,TRBV7-9,TRBJ2-7,CASSPDTFEEQYF,TGTGCCAGCAGCCCAGACACCTTTGAAGAGCAGTACTTC
NA,TRBD2,TRBV5-1,TRBJ2-5,CASSPLIAGGQETQYF,TGCGCCAGCAGCCCCCTTATAGCGGGAGGCCAAGAGACCCAGTACTTC
few,TRBD2,TRBV2,TRBJ2-5,CASTGTSGETQYF,TGTGCCAGCACCGGGACTAGCGGAGAGACCCAGTACTTC
NA,TRBD1,TRBV12-3/TRBV12-4,TRBJ2-2,CASSLLQGTVGELFF,TGTGCCAGCAGTTTATTACAGGGGACGGTCGGGGAGCTGTTTTTT
once,TRBD1,TRBV27,TRBJ2-7,CATRGQPAYEQYF,TGTGCCACCCGGGGACAGCCTGCCTACGAGCAGTACTTC
NA,NA,TRBV5-6,TRBJ2-3,CASSAWDTQYF,TGTGCCAGCAGCGCCTGGGATACGCAGTATTTT
NA,NA,TRBV3-1,TRBJ2-2,CASSQDGLPVGGELFF,TGTGCCAGCAGCCAAGATGGACTTCCTGTGGGCGGGGAGCTGTTTTTT
NA,TRBD2,TRBV3-1,TRBJ2-3,CASSREGVDTQYF,TGTGCCAGCTCCCGGGAGGGGGTAGATACGCAGTATTTT
few,NA,TRBV15,TRBJ1-2,CATSSPAHGVYGYTF,TGTGCCACCAGCAGTCCGGCCCACGGGGTCTATGGCTACACCTTC
NA,NA,TRBV5-6,TRBJ2-7,CASSSPDRRFYEQYF,TGTGCCAGCAGCTCGCCCGACAGGCGATTCTACGAGCAGTACTTC
NA,NA,TRBV25-1,TRBJ1-5,CASSEFGGNQPQHF,TGTGCCAGCAGTGAATTTGGTGGAAATCAGCCCCAGCATTTT
many,NA,TRBV20-1,TRBJ1-4,CSARTGTAEKLFF,TGCAGTGCTAGAACCGGGACGGCTGAAAAACTGTTTTTT
few,NA,TRBV30,TRBJ2-4,CAWSVPGGTAKNIQYF,TGTGCCTGGAGTGTACCCGGTGGGACTGCCAAAAACATTCAGTACTTC
NA,NA,TRBV4-1,TRBJ1-5,CASSQLSGRQPQHF,TGCGCCAGCAGCCAACTTTCCGGGCGGCAGCCCCAGCATTTT
NA,NA,TRBV29-1,TRBJ2-2,CSLESGSGELFF,TGCAGCCTAGAATCAGGGTCCGGGGAGCTGTTTTTT
few,NA,TRBV5-6,TRBJ2-1,CASGLGYEQFF,TGTGCCAGCGGGCTAGGCTATGAGCAGTTCTTC
NA,TRBD2,TRBV5-1,TRBJ2-7,CASSPQTSTLEQYF,TGCGCCAGCAGCCCTCAGACTAGCACCCTCGAGCAGTACTTC
NA,NA,TRBV9,TRBJ2-7,CASSPHLKGYEQYF,TGTGCCAGCAGCCCGCATCTAAAGGGCTACGAGCAGTACTTC
NA,NA,TRBV4-1,TRBJ2-7,CASSQDPQGWREQYF,TGCGCCAGCAGCCAAGATCCACAGGGCTGGCGCGAGCAGTACTTC
few,TRBD1,TRBV7-9,TRBJ2-5,CASSMPGTGEETQYF,TGTGCCAGCAGCATGCCCGGGACAGGGGAAGAGACCCAGTACTTC
many,TRBD1,TRBV4-3,TRBJ2-7,CASSQDSTGNVYEQYF,TGCGCCAGCAGCCAAGATTCGACAGGGAACGTCTACGAGCAGTACTTC
once,TRBD1,TRBV6-2/TRBV6-3,TRBJ2-7,CASSWLRRKSGTVYEQYF,TGTGCCAGCAGTTGGTTGAGACGGAAGTCCGGGACAGTATACGAGCAGTACTTC
many,TRBD1,TRBV27,TRBJ1-5,CASSTTGGGQPQHF,TGTGCCAGCAGTACTACAGGGGGCGGTCAGCCCCAGCATTTT
many,NA,TRBV24-1,TRBJ1-1,CATSGVGNTEAFF,TGTGCCACCAGTGGGGTGGGTAACACTGAAGCTTTCTTT
NA,NA,TRBV3-1,TRBJ1-6,CASSQVTGPAPLHF,TGTGCCAGCAGCCAAGTTACGGGGCCGGCACCCCTCCACTTT
few,NA,TRBV5-1,TRBJ1-1,CASSLSSRNTEAFF,TGCGCCAGCAGCTTGAGCAGCCGGAACACTGAAGCTTTCTTT
NA,NA,TRBV9,TRBJ2-5,CASSVAVGETQYF,TGTGCCAGCAGCGTAGCGGTGGGCGAGACCCAGTACTTC
NA,NA,TRBV7-9,TRBJ1-1,CASSFGDLTEAFF,TGTGCCAGCAGCTTCGGGGACCTTACTGAAGCTTTCTTT
few,NA,TRBV9,TRBJ1-6,CASSGTRGSPLHF,TGTGCCAGCAGCGGAACTAGGGGTTCACCCCTCCACTTT
NA,TRBD2,TRBV5-4,TRBJ2-1,CASSSGLAGPYNEQFF,TGTGCCAGCAGCTCGGGACTAGCGGGCCCCTACAATGAGCAGTTCTTC
many,TRBD1,TRBV12-3/TRBV12-4,TRBJ1-2,CASSVRTGTYGYTF,TGTGCCAGCAGTGTACGGACAGGGACCTATGGCTACACCTTC
few,NA,TRBV9,TRBJ2-3,CASSPGPIGGTDTQYF,TGTGCCAGCAGCCCAGGCCCGATCGGCGGCACAGATACGCAGTATTTT
few,TRBD1,TRBV10-3,TRBJ1-4,CAAQGAANEKLFF,TGTGCCGCCCAGGGGGCGGCTAATGAAAAACTGTTTTTT
NA,TRBD1,TRBV10-3,TRBJ2-2,CAIRHSDRPPWELFF,TGTGCCATCAGGCACTCGGACAGGCCACCTTGGGAGCTGTTTTTT
NA,NA,TRBV7-9,TRBJ1-2,CASSPWGQLVANYGYTF,TGTGCCAGCAGCCCCTGGGGGCAGCTCGTTGCTAACTATGGCTACACCTTC
NA,NA,TRBV12-3/TRBV12-4,TRBJ2-5,CASSPTGGKTQYF,TGTGCCAGCAGCCCGACAGGAGGGAAGACCCAGTACTTC
NA,TRBD2,TRBV20-1,TRBJ2-1,CSARGGLANEQFF,TGCAGTGCTAGGGGGGGACTAGCGAATGAGCAGTTCTTC
NA,NA,TRBV4-2,TRBJ2-1,CASSQDPAVGVYNEQFF,TGTGCCAGCAGCCAAGATCCCGCGGTTGGGGTTTACAATGAGCAGTTCTTC
few,NA,TRBV5-1,TRBJ2-5,CASSLAERQETQYF,TGCGCCAGCAGCTTGGCCGAGAGGCAAGAGACCCAGTACTTC